The clone carrying this TCR beta chain showed up just a few times. What it binds is not known. Use of 60 Vbeta and 13 Jbeta primers characterized the PCR. Some clones are missing from TCRdb's copy, which holds only in-frame ones; the method was immunoSEQ multiplex PCR. The sample includes 100,000 to 120,000 clones, about 13% of them seen just once. This sample was taken from a study of cytomegalovirus exposure and HLA in healthy donors. The CDR3 consists of 17 residues. General observations from the study: A later analysis associated 16,000 or so TCR beta sequences with HLA alleles at a 0.05 false discovery rate.

The sequencing input was PBMCs. The sequence was obtained from a middle-aged man in good health and CMV-seropositive. The V gene is TRBV21-1, the J gene TRBJ1-4; TRBD1, the D gene given by the table, was not confirmed from the DNA. TRBV21-1 represents a pseudogene. As DNA, the CDR3 is TGTGCCAGCAGCGCAAACGGGGTGACAGGGGTTAATGAAAAACTGTTTTTT. It translates to CASSANGVTGVNEKLFF.